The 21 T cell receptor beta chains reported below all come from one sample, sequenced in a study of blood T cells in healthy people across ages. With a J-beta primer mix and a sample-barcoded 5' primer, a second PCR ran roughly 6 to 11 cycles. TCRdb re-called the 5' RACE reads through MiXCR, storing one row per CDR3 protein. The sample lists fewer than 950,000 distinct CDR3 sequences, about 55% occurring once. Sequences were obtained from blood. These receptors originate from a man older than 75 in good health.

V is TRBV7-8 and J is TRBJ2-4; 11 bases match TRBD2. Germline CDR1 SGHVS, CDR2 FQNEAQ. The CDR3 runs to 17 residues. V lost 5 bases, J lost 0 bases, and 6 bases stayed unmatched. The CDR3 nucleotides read TGTGCCAGCAGCGGAAAGGGACTAGCGGTAGCCAAAAACATTCAGTACTTC. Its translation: CASSGKGLAVAKNIQYF.

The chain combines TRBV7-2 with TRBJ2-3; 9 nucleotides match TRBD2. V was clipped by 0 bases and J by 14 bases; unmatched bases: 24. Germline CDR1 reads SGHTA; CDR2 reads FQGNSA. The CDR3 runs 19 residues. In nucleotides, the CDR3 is TGTGCCAGCAGCTTAGCGCCAGGGGCGCGGGAGGGCCATTGGAGATACGCGTATTTT. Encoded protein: CASSLAPGAREGHWRYAYF.

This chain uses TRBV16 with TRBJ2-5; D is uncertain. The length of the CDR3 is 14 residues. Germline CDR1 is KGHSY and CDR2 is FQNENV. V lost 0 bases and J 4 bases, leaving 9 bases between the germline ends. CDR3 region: CASSQSGLGETQYF. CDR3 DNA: TGTGCCAGCAGCCAATCAGGGCTAGGAGAGACCCAGTACTTC.

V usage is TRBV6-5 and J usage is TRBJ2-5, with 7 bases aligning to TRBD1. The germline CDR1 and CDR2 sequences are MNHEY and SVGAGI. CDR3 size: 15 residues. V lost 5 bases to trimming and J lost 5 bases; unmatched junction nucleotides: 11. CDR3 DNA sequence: TGTGCCAGCAGTCGTAGGACAGGTCCCCAGGAGACCCAGTACTTC. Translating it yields CASSRRTGPQETQYF.

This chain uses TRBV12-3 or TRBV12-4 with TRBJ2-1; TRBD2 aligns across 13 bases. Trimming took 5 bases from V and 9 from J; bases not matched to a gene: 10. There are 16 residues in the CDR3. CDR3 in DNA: TGTGCCAGCAGTGGCCCCACGGGACTAGCGGGAAGTGAGCAGTTCTTC. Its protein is CASSGPTGLAGSEQFF.

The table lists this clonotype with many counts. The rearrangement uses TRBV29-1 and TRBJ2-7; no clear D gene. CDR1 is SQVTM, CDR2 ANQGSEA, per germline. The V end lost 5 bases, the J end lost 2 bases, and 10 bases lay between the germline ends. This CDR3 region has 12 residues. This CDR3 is CSVRDLPYEQYF. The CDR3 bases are TGCAGCGTTAGGGATCTCCCCTACGAGCAGTACTTC.

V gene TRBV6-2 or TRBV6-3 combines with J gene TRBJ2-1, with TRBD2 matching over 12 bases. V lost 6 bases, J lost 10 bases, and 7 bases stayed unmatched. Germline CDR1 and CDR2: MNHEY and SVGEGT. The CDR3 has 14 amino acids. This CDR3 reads CASRTSGRSREQFF. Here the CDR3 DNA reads TGTGCCAGCAGAACTAGCGGGAGGTCGCGGGAGCAGTTCTTC.

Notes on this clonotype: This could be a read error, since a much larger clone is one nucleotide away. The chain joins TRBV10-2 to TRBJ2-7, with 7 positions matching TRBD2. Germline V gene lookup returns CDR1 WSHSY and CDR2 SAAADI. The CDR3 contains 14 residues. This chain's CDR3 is CAGSVSTSAHEQYF. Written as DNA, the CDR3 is TGCGCCGGCAGCGTTTCCACTAGCGCCCACGAGCAGTACTTC.

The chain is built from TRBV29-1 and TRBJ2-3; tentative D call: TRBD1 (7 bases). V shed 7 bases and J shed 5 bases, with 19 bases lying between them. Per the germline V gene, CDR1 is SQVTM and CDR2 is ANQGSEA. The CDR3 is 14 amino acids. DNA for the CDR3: TGCAGCGCGGGTAACAGGGGAGGTGGAGATACGCAGTATTTT. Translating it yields CSAGNRGGGDTQYF.

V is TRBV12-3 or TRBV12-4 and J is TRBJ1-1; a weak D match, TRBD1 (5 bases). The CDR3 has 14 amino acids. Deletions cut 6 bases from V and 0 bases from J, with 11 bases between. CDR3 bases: TGTGCCAGCAGGTCGGGGCCCCTGAACACTGAAGCTTTCTTT. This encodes CASRSGPLNTEAFF.

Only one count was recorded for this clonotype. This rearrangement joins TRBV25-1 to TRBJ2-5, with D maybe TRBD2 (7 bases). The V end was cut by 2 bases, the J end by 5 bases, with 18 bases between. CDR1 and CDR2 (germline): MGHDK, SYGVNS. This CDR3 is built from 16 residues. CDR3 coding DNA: TGTGCCAGCAGTGAACCGGGGGGCCGGTCAGGGGAGACCCAGTACTTC. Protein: CASSEPGGRSGETQYF.

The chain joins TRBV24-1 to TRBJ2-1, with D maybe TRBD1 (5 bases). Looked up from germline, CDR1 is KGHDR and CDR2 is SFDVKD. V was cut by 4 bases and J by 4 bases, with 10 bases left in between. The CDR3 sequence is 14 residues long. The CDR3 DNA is TGTGCCACCAGTGAGACGACAGCATACAATGAGCAGTTCTTC. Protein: CATSETTAYNEQFF.

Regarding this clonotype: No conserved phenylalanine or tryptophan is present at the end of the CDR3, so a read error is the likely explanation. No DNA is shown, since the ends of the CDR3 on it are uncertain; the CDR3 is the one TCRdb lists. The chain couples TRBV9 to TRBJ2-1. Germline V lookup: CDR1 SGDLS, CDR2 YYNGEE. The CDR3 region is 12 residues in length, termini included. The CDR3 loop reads CASSRNGYTFGS.

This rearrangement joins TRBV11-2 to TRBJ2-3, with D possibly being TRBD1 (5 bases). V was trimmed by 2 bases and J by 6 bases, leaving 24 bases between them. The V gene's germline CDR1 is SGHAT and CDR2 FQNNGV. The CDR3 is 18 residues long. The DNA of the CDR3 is TGTGCCAGCAGCTTAACAGGCGGCCGACATTACCCGGAGGATACGCAGTATTTT. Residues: CASSLTGGRHYPEDTQYF.

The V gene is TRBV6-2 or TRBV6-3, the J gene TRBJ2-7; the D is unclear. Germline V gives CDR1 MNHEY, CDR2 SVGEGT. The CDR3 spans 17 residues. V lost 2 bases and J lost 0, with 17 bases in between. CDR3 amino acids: CASSYPLQGLSSYEQYF. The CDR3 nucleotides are TGTGCCAGCAGTTACCCCCTCCAAGGCTTATCCTCCTACGAGCAGTACTTC.

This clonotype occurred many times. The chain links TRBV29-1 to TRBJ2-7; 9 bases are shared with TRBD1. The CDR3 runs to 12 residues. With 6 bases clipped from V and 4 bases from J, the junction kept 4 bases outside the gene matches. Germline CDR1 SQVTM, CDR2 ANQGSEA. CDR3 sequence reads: CSVTGQGYEQYF. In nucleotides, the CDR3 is TGCAGCGTCACGGGACAGGGATACGAGCAGTACTTC.

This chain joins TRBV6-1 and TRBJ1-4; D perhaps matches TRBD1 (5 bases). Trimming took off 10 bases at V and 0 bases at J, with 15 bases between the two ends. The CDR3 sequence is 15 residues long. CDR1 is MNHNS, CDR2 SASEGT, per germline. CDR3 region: CATRTGEATNEKLFF. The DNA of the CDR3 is TGTGCCACCCGAACGGGGGAGGCAACTAATGAAAAACTGTTTTTT.

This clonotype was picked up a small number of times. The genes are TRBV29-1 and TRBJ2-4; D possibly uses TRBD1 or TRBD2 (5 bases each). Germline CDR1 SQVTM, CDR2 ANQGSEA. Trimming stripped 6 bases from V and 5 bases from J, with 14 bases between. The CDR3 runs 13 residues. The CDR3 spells CSVETPGQNIQYF. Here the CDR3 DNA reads TGCAGCGTCGAAACCCCGGGGCAAAACATTCAGTACTTC.

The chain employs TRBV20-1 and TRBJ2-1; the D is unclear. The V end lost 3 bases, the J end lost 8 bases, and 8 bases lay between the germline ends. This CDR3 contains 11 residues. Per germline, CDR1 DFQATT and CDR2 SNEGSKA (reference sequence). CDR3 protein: CSARSSYEQFF. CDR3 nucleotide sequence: TGCAGTGCTAGGAGTAGTTATGAGCAGTTCTTC.

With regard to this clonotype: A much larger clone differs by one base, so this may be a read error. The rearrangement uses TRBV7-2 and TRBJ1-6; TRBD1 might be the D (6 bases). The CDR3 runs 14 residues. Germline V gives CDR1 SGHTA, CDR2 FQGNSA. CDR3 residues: CASSPGQLNSPPHF. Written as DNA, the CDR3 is TGTGCCAGCAGCCCCGGACAGCTTAATTCACCCCCCCACTTT.

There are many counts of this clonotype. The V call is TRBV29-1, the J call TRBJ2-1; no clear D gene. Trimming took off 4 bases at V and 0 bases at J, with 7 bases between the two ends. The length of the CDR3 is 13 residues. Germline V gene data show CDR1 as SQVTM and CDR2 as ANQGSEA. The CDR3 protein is CSVGRFSYNEQFF. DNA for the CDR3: TGCAGCGTTGGCCGGTTCTCCTACAATGAGCAGTTCTTC.